These 21 T cell receptor beta chains were sequenced from one sample in a study of shared clonotypes between healthy human individuals. Sequenced by immunoSEQ multiplex PCR; TCRdb stores in-frame clones only, minus some. The data show roughly 650,000 clones, 95% to 98% seen once. Input material: naive CD4+ T cells sorted from blood. Documented subset: CD45RA+ positively selected. The receptor set was obtained from a woman in her thirties in good health.

The CDR3 DNA reads as TGTGCCAGCAGTCGGGCTAGGACAGGGACTATCGAGCAGTACTTC. Amino acids: CASSRARTGTIEQYF. The chain is built from TRBV2 and TRBJ2-7; D is perhaps TRBD1 (8 bases). The CDR3 runs 15 residues. With 5 bases removed from V and 6 bases from J, the gap between germline ends came to 20 bases. Per germline, CDR1 SNHLY and CDR2 FYNNEI.

The chain combines TRBV28 with TRBJ2-2, with D maybe TRBD2 (5 bases). Germline V gene sequence: CDR1 MDHEN, CDR2 SYDVKM. The V gene lost 6 bases and the J gene lost 6 bases, with 8 bases spanning the gap. The CDR3 has 12 residues. CDR3 nucleotide sequence: TGTGCCAGCAGCCAGAGGGCCGGGGAGCTGTTTTTT. It specifies CASSQRAGELFF.

In nucleotides, the CDR3 is TGTGCCAGCAGTCGAGGACAGGACCTACAAGAGACCCAGTACTTC. Translation gives CASSRGQDLQETQYF. V gene TRBV28 combines with J gene TRBJ2-5; TRBD1 matches at 7 bases. The CDR3 loop spans 15 amino acids. Germline assignment: CDR1 MDHEN and CDR2 SYDVKM. J was trimmed by 2 bases and V by 5 bases; bases with no gene match: 8.

The rearrangement links TRBV13 to TRBJ2-5; 8 bases line up with TRBD2. The J call is uncertain, as TRBJ2-7 better fits the DNA end. CDR1 and CDR2 (germline): PRHDT, FYEKMQ (reference sequence). The CDR3 contains 14 residues. CDR3 coding DNA: TGTGCCAGCAGCCACGGACTAGCTGATTACGAGCAGTACTTC. Its protein product is CASSHGLADYEQYF.

In this sample, this clone turned up a few times. The rearrangement joins TRBV5-8 to TRBJ2-5; 7 bases fit TRBD1. Trimming took 6 bases from V and 2 from J; bases not matched to a gene: 4. Germline V gene lookup returns CDR1 SGHTS and CDR2 YDEGEE. The CDR3 has 13 residues. The CDR3 spells CASKQGVQETQYF. CDR3 bases: TGTGCCAGCAAGCAGGGGGTTCAAGAGACCCAGTACTTC.

The gene calls are TRBV18 and TRBJ2-7; no clear D gene. This CDR3 comprises 14 residues. CDR1 and CDR2 from the germline V gene are KGHSH and LQKENI. Trimming cost V 6 bases and J 0 bases, with 12 bases left between them. As DNA, the CDR3 is TGTGCCAGCTCTGGGGATCGTCGCTCCTACGAGCAGTACTTC. Protein: CASSGDRRSYEQYF.

This clone was counted once. The chain carries TRBV7-9 and TRBJ2-3; D perhaps matches TRBD1 (6 bases). In germline, CDR1 is SEHNR, CDR2 FQNEAQ (reference sequence). The length of the CDR3 is 16 residues. V gave up 2 bases and J gave up 0 bases, with 12 bases separating them. CDR3 residues: CASSLTGTASTDTQYF. In nucleotides, the CDR3 is TGTGCCAGCAGCTTAACAGGGACGGCTAGCACAGATACGCAGTATTTT.

This clone was seen once. The chain has TRBV5-1 and TRBJ2-5, with a weak D call TRBD1 (6 bases). The better agreement between TRBJ2-7 and the DNA end casts doubt on the J call. The CDR3 is 16 amino acids. Germline CDR1 is SGHRS and CDR2 is YFSETQ. The CDR3 DNA reads as TGCGCCAGCAGTTCGGACACTAAAATCGGGACATACGAGCAGTACTTC. Amino acid sequence: CASSSDTKIGTYEQYF.

V usage is TRBV5-6 and J usage is TRBJ2-5; TRBD2 matches at 12 bases. The CDR3 covers 16 residues. V lost 4 bases to trimming and J lost 3 bases; unmatched junction nucleotides: 7. From germline, CDR1 is SGHDT and CDR2 YYEEEE. The CDR3 here is CASSRPSGRAEETQYF. In nucleotides, the CDR3 is TGTGCCAGCAGCAGGCCTAGCGGGAGGGCCGAAGAGACCCAGTACTTC.

This clone was observed once. V usage is TRBV27 and J usage is TRBJ1-1, with a tentative D call TRBD1 (6 bases). There are 14 residues in the CDR3. Trimming pared 0 bases from V and 7 bases from J, leaving 12 bases between. CDR1 is MNHEY and CDR2 is SMNVEV in the germline V gene (reference sequence). The CDR3 nucleotides read TGTGCCAGCAGTTTATCGGAGAGGGGGGTTGAAGCTTTCTTT. It specifies CASSLSERGVEAFF.

CDR3 loop: CASSIFRTGPYTYGYTF. Here the CDR3 DNA reads TGTGCCAGCAGTATATTCCGGACAGGCCCTTATACCTATGGCTACACCTTC. This chain joins TRBV13 and TRBJ1-2, with TRBD1 matching 7 bases. There are 17 residues in the CDR3. Germline assignment: CDR1 PRHDT and CDR2 FYEKMQ (reference sequence). V was clipped by 6 bases and J by 4 bases; unmatched bases: 17.

The V gene is TRBV10-3, the J gene TRBJ2-7; 12 bases map to TRBD1. Unmatched junction bases numbered 5, after V lost 6 bases and J lost 5 bases. The CDR3 is made up of 14 amino acids. Germline CDR1 and CDR2: ENHRY and SYGVKD. As DNA, the CDR3 is TGTGCCATCAGGATGGGACAGGGGGCTGACGAGCAGTACTTC. Its translation: CAIRMGQGADEQYF.

The chain joins TRBV6-4 to TRBJ1-2; D uncertain. Germline V gene lookup returns CDR1 MRHNA and CDR2 SNTAGT. The ends were cut back, 3 bases at V and 6 bases at J, with 14 bases in the middle. The CDR3 is 14 residues long. In nucleotides, the CDR3 is TGTGCCAGCAGTGATATAAGACACCCGGATGGCTACACCTTC. Its translation is CASSDIRHPDGYTF.

This clone appeared once. J is TRBJ2-3 and V is TRBV5-4; unclear D gene. Germline V CDR1 and CDR2: SGHNT, YYREEE (reference sequence). The CDR3 length is 14 residues. The V gene lost 0 bases and the J gene lost 4 bases, with 9 bases spanning the gap. The CDR3 region has the DNA TGTGCCAGCAGCTTGGCCTGGCAGTCAGATACGCAGTATTTT. Its protein product is CASSLAWQSDTQYF.

The chain recombines TRBV20-1 with TRBJ1-1; D gene ambiguous. V gave up 6 bases and J gave up 4 bases, with 9 bases separating them. This CDR3 is built from 11 residues. CDR1 and CDR2 from the germline V gene are DFQATT and SNEGSKA (reference sequence). CDR3 in amino acids: CSATEPTEAFF. CDR3 nucleotide sequence: TGCAGTGCAACAGAGCCCACTGAAGCTTTCTTT.

The CDR3 DNA sequence: TGTGCCAGCAGCTTGGGACTAGCGGGAGGCGAATCGCAGTACTTC. This translates into CASSLGLAGGESQYF. This chain uses TRBV5-6 with TRBJ2-7; 13 bases agree with TRBD2. From germline, CDR1 is SGHDT and CDR2 YYEEEE. V was clipped by 0 bases and J by 9 bases; unmatched bases: 6. This CDR3 contains 15 residues.

The chain links TRBV19 to TRBJ1-1; a weak D match, TRBD1 (5 bases). Trimming took 1 base from V and 0 from J, leaving 9 bases between them. This CDR3 contains 15 residues. Germline V CDR1 and CDR2: LNHDA, SQIVND (reference sequence). The CDR3 bases are TGTGCCAGTAGTATAGGCGACAGTTTGAACACTGAAGCTTTCTTT. Translation gives CASSIGDSLNTEAFF.

The chain employs TRBV11-2 and TRBJ2-1, with 7 bases that match TRBD2. CDR1 SGHAT and CDR2 FQNNGV come from the germline V gene. The J segment lost 0 bases and the V segment lost 0 bases, leaving 8 bases of the junction unmatched. This CDR3 comprises 18 residues. The CDR3: CASSLDRLKRDSYNEQFF. The CDR3 DNA reads TGTGCCAGCAGCTTAGATAGACTTAAGCGGGACTCCTACAATGAGCAGTTCTTC.

The V gene is TRBV27, the J gene TRBJ2-7, with 7 positions matching TRBD2. Trimming cost V 6 bases and J 1 base; bases outside gene matches: 9. Germline V gene lookup returns CDR1 MNHEY and CDR2 SMNVEV (reference sequence). CDR3 length: 15 amino acids. CDR3 loop: CASRTGRALSYEQYF. The CDR3 region has the DNA TGTGCCAGCAGAACTGGGAGGGCCTTATCCTACGAGCAGTACTTC.

The chain couples TRBV6-6 to TRBJ2-5; D ambiguous. Germline lookup yields CDR1 MNHNY and CDR2 SVGAGI (reference sequence). There are 11 residues in the CDR3. V was cut by 7 bases and J by 5 bases, with 8 bases left in between. In DNA form, the CDR3 reads TGTGCCAGCAAGGTGCGGGAGACCCAGTACTTC. This gives the protein CASKVRETQYF.

This clone has just one count. The V call is TRBV19, the J call TRBJ2-7; D is unresolved. The V end was cut by 1 base, the J end by 0 bases, with 13 bases between. Per germline, CDR1 LNHDA and CDR2 SQIVND (reference sequence). This CDR3 is 16 amino acids long. Here the CDR3 reads CASSIVWRKSSYEQYF. For the CDR3, the DNA is TGTGCCAGTAGTATAGTATGGCGGAAGAGCTCCTACGAGCAGTACTTC.